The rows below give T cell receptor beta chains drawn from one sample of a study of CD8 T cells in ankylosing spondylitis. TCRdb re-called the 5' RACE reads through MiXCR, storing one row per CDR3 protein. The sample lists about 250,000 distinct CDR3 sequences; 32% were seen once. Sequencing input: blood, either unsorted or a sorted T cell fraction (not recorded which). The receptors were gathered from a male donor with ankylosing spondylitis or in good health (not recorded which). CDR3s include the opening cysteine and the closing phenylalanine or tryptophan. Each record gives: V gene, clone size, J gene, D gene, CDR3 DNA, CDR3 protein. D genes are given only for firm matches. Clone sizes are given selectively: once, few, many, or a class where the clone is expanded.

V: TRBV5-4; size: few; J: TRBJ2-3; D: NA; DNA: TGTGCCAGCAGCTTGGGGGGTGTGGGGGATACGCAGTATTTT; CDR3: CASSLGGVGDTQYF
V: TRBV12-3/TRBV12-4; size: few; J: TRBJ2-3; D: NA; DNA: TGTGCCAGCAGAGACAGCGGGCCTAGCACAGATACGCAGTATTTT; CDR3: CASRDSGPSTDTQYF
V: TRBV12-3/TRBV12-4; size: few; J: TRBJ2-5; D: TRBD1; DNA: TGTGCCAGCAGTTCCACAGGGGTAGAGACCCAGTACTTC; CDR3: CASSSTGVETQYF
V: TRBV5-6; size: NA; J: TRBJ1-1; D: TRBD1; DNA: TGTGCCAGCAGCACCACAGGGGTGGACACTGAAGCTTTCTTT; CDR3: CASSTTGVDTEAFF
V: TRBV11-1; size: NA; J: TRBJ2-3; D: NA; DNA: TGTGCCAGCAGCTTAGGCCCCTTCGTACCCGGGACCACAGATACGCAGTATTTT; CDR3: CASSLGPFVPGTTDTQYF
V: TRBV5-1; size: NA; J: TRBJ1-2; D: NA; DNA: TGCGCCAGCAGCTTGGAGGGAGCCTACTATGGCTACACCTTC; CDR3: CASSLEGAYYGYTF
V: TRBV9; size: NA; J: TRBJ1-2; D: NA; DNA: TGTGCCAGCAGCGTACCAGGGGAGTATGGCTACACCTTC; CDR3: CASSVPGEYGYTF
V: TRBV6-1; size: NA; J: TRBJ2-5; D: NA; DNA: TGTGCCAGCAGCCGACAAGATGAAGAGACCCAGTACTTC; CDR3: CASSRQDEETQYF
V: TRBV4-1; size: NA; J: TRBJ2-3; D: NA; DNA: TGCGCCAGCAGCCAAGATCGCCCGGGGATTGCGGATACGCAGTATTTT; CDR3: CASSQDRPGIADTQYF
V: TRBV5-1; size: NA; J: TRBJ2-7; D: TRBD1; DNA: TGCGCCAGCAGCCCCGGGACAGGGGTCTCCTACGAGCAGTACTTC; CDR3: CASSPGTGVSYEQYF
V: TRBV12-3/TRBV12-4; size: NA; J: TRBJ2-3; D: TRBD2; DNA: TGTGCCAGCACTCTACTAGCGGGGAGATCCACAGATACGCAGTATTTT; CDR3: CASTLLAGRSTDTQYF
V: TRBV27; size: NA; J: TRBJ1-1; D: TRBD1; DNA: TGTGCCAGCAGTCCACTAGGGTTTACAGGGGTAACTGAAGCTTTCTTT; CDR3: CASSPLGFTGVTEAFF
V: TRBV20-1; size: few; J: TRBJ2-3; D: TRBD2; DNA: TGCAGTGCTAGTCCCCTAGCGGGGGTCCTCCCTAGCACAGATACGCAGTATTTT; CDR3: CSASPLAGVLPSTDTQYF
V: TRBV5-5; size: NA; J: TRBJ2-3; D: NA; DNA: TGTGCCAGCAGCTTGTGGGGCCCAGATGATACGCAGTATTTT; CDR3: CASSLWGPDDTQYF
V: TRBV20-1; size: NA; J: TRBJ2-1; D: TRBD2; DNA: TGCAGTGCTGAGACTAGCGGGGGGCGAAATGAGCAGTTCTTC; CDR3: CSAETSGGRNEQFF
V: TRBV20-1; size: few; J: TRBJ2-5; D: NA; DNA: TGCAGTGCCATCCTGAAGGTCCAAGAGACCCAGTACTTC; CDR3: CSAILKVQETQYF
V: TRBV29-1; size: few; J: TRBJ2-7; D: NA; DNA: TGCAGCGGAGGGCGGGGGCCCTTCTACGAGCAGTACTTC; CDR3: CSGGRGPFYEQYF
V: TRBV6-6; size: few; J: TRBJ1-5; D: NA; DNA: TGTGCCAGCAGACAGGATAGCAATCAGCCCCAGCATTTT; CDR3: CASRQDSNQPQHF
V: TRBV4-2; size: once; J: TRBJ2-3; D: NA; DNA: TGTGCCAGCAGTCCTATTAGCCCAGATACGCAGTATTTT; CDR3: CASSPISPDTQYF
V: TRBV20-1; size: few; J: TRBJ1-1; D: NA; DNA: TGCAGTGCTAGTTCACCCGACCACCCGGGCACTGAAGCTTTCTTT; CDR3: CSASSPDHPGTEAFF
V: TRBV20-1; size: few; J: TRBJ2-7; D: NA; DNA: TGCAGTGCTAGACCCCGGGACTTCTCCTACGAGCAGTACTTC; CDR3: CSARPRDFSYEQYF
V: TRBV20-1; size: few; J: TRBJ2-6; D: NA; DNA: TGCAGTGCTAGCCCGACAGCTATAAGCTCTGGGGCCAACGTCCTGACTTTC; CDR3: CSASPTAISSGANVLTF
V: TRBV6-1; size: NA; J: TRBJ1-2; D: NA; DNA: TGTGCCAGCAGTGTTCAGGGAAAGGATGGCTACACCTTC; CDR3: CASSVQGKDGYTF
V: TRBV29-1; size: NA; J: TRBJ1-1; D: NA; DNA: TGCAGCGGCCGGATCGGCGGGAACACTGAAGCTTTCTTT; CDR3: CSGRIGGNTEAFF
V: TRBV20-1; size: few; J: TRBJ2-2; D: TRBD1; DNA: TGCAGTGCTAGAGGGGACAGGGCCCGCACCGGGGAGCTGTTTTTT; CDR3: CSARGDRARTGELFF
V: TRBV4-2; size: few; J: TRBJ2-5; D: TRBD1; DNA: TGTGCCAGCAGTCACAGGGGTGAGACCCAGTACTTC; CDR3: CASSHRGETQYF
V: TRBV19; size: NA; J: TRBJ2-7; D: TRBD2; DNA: TGTGCCAGTAGTATGGGTGCTGGACTAGCGTACGAGCAGTACTTC; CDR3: CASSMGAGLAYEQYF
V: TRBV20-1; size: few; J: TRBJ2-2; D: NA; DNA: TGCAGTGCTAGAATACTGGGCGGTAACCAGAACACCGGGGAGCTGTTTTTT; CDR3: CSARILGGNQNTGELFF
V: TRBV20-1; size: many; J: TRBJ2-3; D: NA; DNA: TGCAGTGCTACAAGGGGCAGCACAGATACGCAGTATTTT; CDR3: CSATRGSTDTQYF
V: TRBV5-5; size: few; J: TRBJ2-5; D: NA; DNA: TGTGCCAGCAGCCTAGGACAGTTGGGGTGGGAGACCCAGTACTTC; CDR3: CASSLGQLGWETQYF
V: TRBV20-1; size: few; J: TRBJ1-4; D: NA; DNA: TGCAGTGCTGTCTTAAATGAAAAACTGTTTTTT; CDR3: CSAVLNEKLFF
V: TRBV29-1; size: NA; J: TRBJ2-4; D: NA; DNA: TGCAGCGTCAAACTCCACAGGGATGGCATTCAGTACTTC; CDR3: CSVKLHRDGIQYF
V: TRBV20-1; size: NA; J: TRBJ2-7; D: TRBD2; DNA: TGCAGTGCTACCGGGACTAGATATTCGTACGAGCAGTACTTC; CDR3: CSATGTRYSYEQYF
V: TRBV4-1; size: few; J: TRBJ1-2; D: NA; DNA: TGCGCCAGCAGCCAAGATCAACGACAAGGCTATGGCTACACCTTC; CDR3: CASSQDQRQGYGYTF
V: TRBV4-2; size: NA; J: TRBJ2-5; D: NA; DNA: TGTGCCAGCAGCCAAGATCGGAGGAGGGAGGAGACCCAGTACTTC; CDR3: CASSQDRRREETQYF
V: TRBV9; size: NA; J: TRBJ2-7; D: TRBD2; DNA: TGTGCCAGCAGCCTCCGGGGGGGCTCTATCCACGAGCAGTACTTC; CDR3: CASSLRGGSIHEQYF
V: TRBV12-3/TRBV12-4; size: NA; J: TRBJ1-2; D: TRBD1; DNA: TGTGCCAGCAGCCCCGCGACGACAGGGGGCGCCTACGGCTACACCTTC; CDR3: CASSPATTGGAYGYTF
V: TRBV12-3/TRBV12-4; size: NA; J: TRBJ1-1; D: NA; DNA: TGTGCCAGCAGGCCGACAGGGAACACTGAAGCTTTCTTT; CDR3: CASRPTGNTEAFF
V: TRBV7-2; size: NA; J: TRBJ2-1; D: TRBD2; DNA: TGTGCCAGCAGCTTAGTGGCGGGGGACTACAATGAGCAGTTCTTC; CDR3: CASSLVAGDYNEQFF
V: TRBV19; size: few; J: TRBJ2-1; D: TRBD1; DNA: TGTGCCAGTACCATAGGGGGCGGGTATGAGCAGTTCTTC; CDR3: CASTIGGGYEQFF
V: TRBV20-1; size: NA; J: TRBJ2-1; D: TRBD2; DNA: TGCAGTGCTAGAGATTTAGGACTAGCCGGCAATGAGCAGTTCTTC; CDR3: CSARDLGLAGNEQFF
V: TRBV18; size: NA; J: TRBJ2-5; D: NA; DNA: TGTGCCAGCTCACCGGGTGTAAGAGAGACCCAGTACTTC; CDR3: CASSPGVRETQYF
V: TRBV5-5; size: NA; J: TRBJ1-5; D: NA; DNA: TGTGCCAGCAGCCCCCAATCTGGTCAGCCCCAGCATTTT; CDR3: CASSPQSGQPQHF
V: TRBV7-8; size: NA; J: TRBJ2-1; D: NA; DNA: TGTGCCAGCAGCTTAGCGACTTGGGGTAGCACCGGTTCCGATGAGCAGTTCTTC; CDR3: CASSLATWGSTGSDEQFF
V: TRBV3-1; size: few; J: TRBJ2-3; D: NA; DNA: TGTGCCAGCAGCCATCCAGGGCTAAGCACAGATACGCAGTATTTT; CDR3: CASSHPGLSTDTQYF
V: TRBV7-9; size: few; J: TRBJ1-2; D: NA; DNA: TGTGCCAGCAGCTCCCCAACTCCTCTCTATGGCTACACCTTC; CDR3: CASSSPTPLYGYTF
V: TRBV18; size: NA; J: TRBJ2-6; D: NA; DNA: TGTGCCAGCTCATGGTCTGGGGCCAACGTCCTGACTTTC; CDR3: CASSWSGANVLTF
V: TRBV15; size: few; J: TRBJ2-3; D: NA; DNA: TGTGCCACCAGTGGAAAGACAGGTCGTAACACAGATACGCAGTATTTT; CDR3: CATSGKTGRNTDTQYF
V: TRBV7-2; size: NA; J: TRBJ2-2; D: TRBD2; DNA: TGTGCCAGCACCGGGACTACCGTGAGCGGGGAGCTGTTTTTT; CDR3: CASTGTTVSGELFF
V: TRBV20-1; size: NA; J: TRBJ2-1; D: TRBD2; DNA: TGCAGTGCTAGAGATCTGGGACTAGCGGGGGGCCCAAGGATTGAGCAGTTCTTC; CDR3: CSARDLGLAGGPRIEQFF
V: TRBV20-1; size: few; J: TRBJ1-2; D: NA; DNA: TGCAGTGCTAGAGATCTGGGGGTGACTGTCTATGGCTACACCTTC; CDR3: CSARDLGVTVYGYTF
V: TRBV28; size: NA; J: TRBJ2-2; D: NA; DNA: TGTGCCAGCAGTACACAGATAACCGGGGAGCTGTTTTTT; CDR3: CASSTQITGELFF
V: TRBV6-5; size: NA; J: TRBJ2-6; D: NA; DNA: TGTGCCAGCAGTTTAGACCCCGTGAGTGGGGCCAACGTCCTGACTTTC; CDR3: CASSLDPVSGANVLTF
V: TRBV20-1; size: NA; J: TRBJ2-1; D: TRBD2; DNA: TGCAGTGCTAGAGATGGGGCCCCATCGGGGGCTAGCGGGGCGTACAATGAGCAGTTCTTC; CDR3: CSARDGAPSGASGAYNEQFF
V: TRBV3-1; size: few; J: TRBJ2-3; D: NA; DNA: TGTGCCAGCAGCACTAGCCAGCTCGTGAGCACAGATACGCAGTATTTT; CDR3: CASSTSQLVSTDTQYF
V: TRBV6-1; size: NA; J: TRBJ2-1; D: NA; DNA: TGTGCCACAAAGGAGGACGGTTCCTACAATGAGCAGTTCTTC; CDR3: CATKEDGSYNEQFF
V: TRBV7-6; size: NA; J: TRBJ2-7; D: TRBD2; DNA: TGTGCCAGCAGCTTAGCGTCTAGCGGGGCCCCCTACGAGCAGTACTTC; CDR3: CASSLASSGAPYEQYF